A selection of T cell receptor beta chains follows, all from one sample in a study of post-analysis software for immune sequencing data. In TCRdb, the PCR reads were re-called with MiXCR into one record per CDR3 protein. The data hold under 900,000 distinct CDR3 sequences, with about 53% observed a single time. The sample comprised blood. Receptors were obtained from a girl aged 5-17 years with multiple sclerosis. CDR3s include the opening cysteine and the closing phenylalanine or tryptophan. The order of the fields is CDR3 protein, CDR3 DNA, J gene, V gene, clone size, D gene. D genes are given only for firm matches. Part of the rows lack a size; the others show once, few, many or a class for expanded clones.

CDR3aa: CAISESQVLTTEQYF
CDR3nt: TGTGCCATCAGTGAGTCTCAGGTGTTGACTACCGAGCAGTACTTC
j_gene: TRBJ2-7
v_gene: TRBV10-3
abundance: few
d_gene: -

CDR3aa: CASSGRVPGANVLTF
CDR3nt: TGTGCCAGCAGCGGCAGGGTTCCTGGGGCCAACGTCCTGACTTTC
j_gene: TRBJ2-6
v_gene: TRBV7-9
abundance: -
d_gene: -

CDR3aa: CSVDVTSGGGETQYF
CDR3nt: TGCAGCGTTGACGTGACTAGCGGGGGCGGAGAGACCCAGTACTTC
j_gene: TRBJ2-5
v_gene: TRBV29-1
abundance: -
d_gene: TRBD2

CDR3aa: CAAAALASTDTQYF
CDR3nt: TGTGCCGCGGCTGCGCTAGCTAGCACAGATACGCAGTATTTT
j_gene: TRBJ2-3
v_gene: TRBV18
abundance: -
d_gene: -

CDR3aa: CASSPHRQSTNTEAFF
CDR3nt: TGTGCCAGCTCACCGCATCGACAGTCAACTAACACTGAAGCTTTCTTT
j_gene: TRBJ1-1
v_gene: TRBV18
abundance: -
d_gene: -

CDR3aa: CSVVTVNTEAFF
CDR3nt: TGCAGCGTTGTGACGGTGAACACTGAAGCTTTCTTT
j_gene: TRBJ1-1
v_gene: TRBV29-1
abundance: -
d_gene: -

CDR3aa: CASSPRPSGNQPQHF
CDR3nt: TGTGCCAGCAGCCCTCGCCCCTCGGGCAATCAGCCCCAGCATTTT
j_gene: TRBJ1-5
v_gene: TRBV3-1
abundance: -
d_gene: -

CDR3aa: CASSVSTYEQYF
CDR3nt: TGTGCCAGCAGCGTATCAACCTACGAGCAGTACTTC
j_gene: TRBJ2-7
v_gene: TRBV7-2
abundance: once
d_gene: -

CDR3aa: CSVLGQGGSTQYF
CDR3nt: TGCAGCGTTTTAGGACAGGGAGGAAGTACGCAGTATTTT
j_gene: TRBJ2-3
v_gene: TRBV29-1
abundance: -
d_gene: TRBD1

CDR3aa: CSVEGLNRVGEQFF
CDR3nt: TGCAGCGTTGAAGGCCTAAACCGGGTTGGTGAGCAGTTCTTC
j_gene: TRBJ2-1
v_gene: TRBV29-1
abundance: -
d_gene: -

CDR3aa: CASSQVGTGYHYEQYF
CDR3nt: TGCGCCAGCAGCCAGGTCGGGACAGGGTATCACTACGAGCAGTACTTC
j_gene: TRBJ2-7
v_gene: TRBV4-1
abundance: -
d_gene: TRBD1

CDR3aa: CASSFYGRGLTYEQYF
CDR3nt: TGTGCCAGCAGTTTTTACGGGAGGGGGCTTACGTACGAGCAGTACTTC
j_gene: TRBJ2-7
v_gene: TRBV12-3/TRBV12-4
abundance: -
d_gene: -

CDR3aa: CASRWTSGGGYNEQFF
CDR3nt: TGCGCCAGCAGATGGACTAGCGGGGGGGGCTACAATGAGCAGTTCTTC
j_gene: TRBJ2-1
v_gene: TRBV5-1
abundance: -
d_gene: TRBD2

CDR3aa: CASSQELGYGYTF
CDR3nt: TGCGCCAGCAGCCAAGAACTTGGCTATGGCTACACCTTC
j_gene: TRBJ1-2
v_gene: TRBV4-1
abundance: -
d_gene: -

CDR3aa: CATAPRGSSSYEQYF
CDR3nt: TGTGCCACCGCGCCGAGGGGGAGTTCTTCCTACGAGCAGTACTTC
j_gene: TRBJ2-7
v_gene: TRBV7-9
abundance: few
d_gene: -

CDR3aa: CASSYSGARRTQYF
CDR3nt: TGTGCCAGCAGTTACTCCGGGGCTAGGAGGACCCAGTACTTC
j_gene: TRBJ2-5
v_gene: TRBV6-2/TRBV6-3
abundance: -
d_gene: -

CDR3aa: CASSLVFQGNYEQYF
CDR3nt: TGCGCCAGCAGCTTGGTCTTTCAGGGAAACTACGAGCAGTACTTC
j_gene: TRBJ2-7
v_gene: TRBV5-1
abundance: -
d_gene: -

CDR3aa: CASSALSTLGYGYTF
CDR3nt: TGTGCCAGCAGCGCCTTATCCACGCTTGGCTATGGCTACACCTTC
j_gene: TRBJ1-2
v_gene: TRBV7-2
abundance: -
d_gene: -

CDR3aa: CASSLGTSATQYF
CDR3nt: TGTGCCAGCAGCTTAGGGACTAGCGCGACCCAGTACTTC
j_gene: TRBJ2-5
v_gene: TRBV7-2
abundance: -
d_gene: TRBD2

CDR3aa: CASTDRIYGYTF
CDR3nt: TGTGCCAGCACCGACAGAATCTATGGCTACACCTTC
j_gene: TRBJ1-2
v_gene: TRBV6-5
abundance: -
d_gene: -

CDR3aa: CASSLASSGRANEQFF
CDR3nt: TGTGCCAGCAGCTTAGCTTCTAGCGGGAGGGCGAATGAGCAGTTCTTC
j_gene: TRBJ2-1
v_gene: TRBV7-9
abundance: few
d_gene: TRBD2

CDR3aa: CASSIPTDTQYF
CDR3nt: TGTGCCAGCAGCATACCCACAGATACGCAGTATTTT
j_gene: TRBJ2-3
v_gene: TRBV5-5
abundance: -
d_gene: -

CDR3aa: CASSLDVANPSYEQYF
CDR3nt: TGCGCCAGCAGCTTGGATGTAGCAAACCCCTCCTACGAGCAGTACTTC
j_gene: TRBJ2-7
v_gene: TRBV5-1
abundance: -
d_gene: -

CDR3aa: CSGPGQGYNEQFF
CDR3nt: TGCAGCGGGCCGGGACAGGGCTACAATGAGCAGTTCTTC
j_gene: TRBJ2-1
v_gene: TRBV29-1
abundance: few
d_gene: TRBD1

CDR3aa: CASSYPGQRYEQYF
CDR3nt: TGTGCCAGCAGTTACCCGGGACAGCGCTACGAGCAGTACTTC
j_gene: TRBJ2-7
v_gene: TRBV6-5
abundance: few
d_gene: TRBD1

CDR3aa: CSARRGLAGPKSGTQYF
CDR3nt: TGCAGTGCTAGAAGGGGACTAGCGGGACCTAAAAGCGGGACCCAGTACTTC
j_gene: TRBJ2-5
v_gene: TRBV20-1
abundance: -
d_gene: TRBD2

CDR3aa: CASSLARRYNTEAFF
CDR3nt: TGTGCCAGCAGCTTGGCTCGCCGGTATAACACTGAAGCTTTCTTT
j_gene: TRBJ1-1
v_gene: TRBV5-6
abundance: -
d_gene: -

CDR3aa: CASREDTGLNYNEQFF
CDR3nt: TGTGCCAGCAGGGAAGATACGGGACTAAACTACAATGAGCAGTTCTTC
j_gene: TRBJ2-1
v_gene: TRBV6-1
abundance: -
d_gene: TRBD2

CDR3aa: CASSSFDRTTYGYTF
CDR3nt: TGTGCCAGCAGTTCTTTCGACAGAACGACCTATGGCTACACCTTC
j_gene: TRBJ1-2
v_gene: TRBV12-3/TRBV12-4
abundance: -
d_gene: -

CDR3aa: CAISDRDTQYF
CDR3nt: TGTGCCATCAGTGATCGAGATACGCAGTATTTT
j_gene: TRBJ2-3
v_gene: TRBV10-3
abundance: -
d_gene: -

CDR3aa: CASSLAGTSGRNEQYF
CDR3nt: TGTGCCAGCAGTTTAGCGGGGACTAGCGGGAGAAACGAGCAGTACTTC
j_gene: TRBJ2-7
v_gene: TRBV12-3/TRBV12-4
abundance: -
d_gene: TRBD2

CDR3aa: CASSLFSGGLHGYTF
CDR3nt: TGTGCCAGCAGTTTATTTTCAGGGGGGCTACATGGCTACACCTTC
j_gene: TRBJ1-2
v_gene: TRBV27
abundance: -
d_gene: TRBD1

CDR3aa: CASSPPGHRNGYTF
CDR3nt: TGTGCCAGCTCACCACCGGGGCATCGCAATGGCTACACCTTC
j_gene: TRBJ1-2
v_gene: TRBV18
abundance: few
d_gene: -

CDR3aa: CSVEDPYGQVSGANVLTF
CDR3nt: TGCAGCGTTGAAGATCCCTATGGACAGGTTTCTGGGGCCAACGTCCTGACTTTC
j_gene: TRBJ2-6
v_gene: TRBV29-1
abundance: -
d_gene: TRBD1

CDR3aa: CASSVRTVAGTADTQYF
CDR3nt: TGCGCCAGCAGCGTGAGGACCGTCGCAGGGACTGCAGATACGCAGTATTTT
j_gene: TRBJ2-3
v_gene: TRBV5-1
abundance: -
d_gene: -

CDR3aa: CASSLSVGYTDTQYF
CDR3nt: TGTGCCAGCAGCTTAAGTGTGGGGTACACAGATACGCAGTATTTT
j_gene: TRBJ2-3
v_gene: TRBV11-2
abundance: -
d_gene: -

CDR3aa: CASSQPKGLAGEETQYF
CDR3nt: TGCGCCAGCAGCCAACCTAAGGGACTAGCGGGAGAAGAGACCCAGTACTTC
j_gene: TRBJ2-5
v_gene: TRBV4-1
abundance: -
d_gene: TRBD2

CDR3aa: CASSFGQGNEQYF
CDR3nt: TGTGCCAGCAGCTTCGGACAGGGAAACGAGCAGTACTTC
j_gene: TRBJ2-7
v_gene: TRBV5-1
abundance: many
d_gene: TRBD1

CDR3aa: CASSLGALDEQYF
CDR3nt: TGCGCCAGCAGCTTGGGGGCCCTTGACGAGCAGTACTTC
j_gene: TRBJ2-7
v_gene: TRBV5-1
abundance: few
d_gene: -

CDR3aa: CASSLGAYEQYF
CDR3nt: TGCGCCAGCAGCTTGGGGGCCTACGAGCAGTACTTC
j_gene: TRBJ2-7
v_gene: TRBV7-9
abundance: many
d_gene: -